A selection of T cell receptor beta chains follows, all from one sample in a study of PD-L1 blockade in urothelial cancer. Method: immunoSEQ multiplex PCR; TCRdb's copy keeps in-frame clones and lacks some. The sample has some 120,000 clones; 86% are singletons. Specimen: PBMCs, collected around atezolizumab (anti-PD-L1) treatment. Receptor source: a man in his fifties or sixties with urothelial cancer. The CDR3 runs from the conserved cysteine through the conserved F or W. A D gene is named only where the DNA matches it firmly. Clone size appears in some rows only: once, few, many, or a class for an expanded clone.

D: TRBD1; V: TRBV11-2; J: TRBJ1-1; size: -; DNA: TGTGCCAGCAGCCAAAGACAGGGTAACACTGAAGCTTTCTTT; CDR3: CASSQRQGNTEAFF
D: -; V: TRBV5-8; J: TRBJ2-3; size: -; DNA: TGTGCCAGCAGCTTGGACCTAGCTGGCACAGATACGCAGTATTTT; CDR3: CASSLDLAGTDTQYF
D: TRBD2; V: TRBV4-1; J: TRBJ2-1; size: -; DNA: TGCGCCAGCAGCCAACTTCGCTTCGGGGGAGGGCCAAATGAGCAGTTCTTC; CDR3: CASSQLRFGGGPNEQFF
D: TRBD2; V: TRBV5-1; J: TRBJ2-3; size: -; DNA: TGCGCCAGCAAGGCGGGAGAGAACACAGATACGCAGTATTTT; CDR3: CASKAGENTDTQYF
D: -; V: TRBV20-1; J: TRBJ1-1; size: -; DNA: TGCAGTGCATCGGGGAATATTGGCGCTTTCTTT; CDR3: CSASGNIGAFF
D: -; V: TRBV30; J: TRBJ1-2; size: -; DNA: TGTGCCTGGGCCCCCCAGGGCATCTCCCGTGGCTACACCTTC; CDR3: CAWAPQGISRGYTF
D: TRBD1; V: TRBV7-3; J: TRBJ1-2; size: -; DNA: TGTGCCAGCAGCCATGACAGGGGGGGGTATGGCTACACCTTC; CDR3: CASSHDRGGYGYTF
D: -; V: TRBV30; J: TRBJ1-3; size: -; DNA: TGTGCCTGGAGTCAACAGGAGTTCTCTGGAAACACCATATATTTT; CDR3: CAWSQQEFSGNTIYF
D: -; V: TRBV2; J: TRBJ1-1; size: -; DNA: TGTGCCATGACCCGGGGGAAGGGGACTGAAGCTTTCTTT; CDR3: CAMTRGKGTEAFF
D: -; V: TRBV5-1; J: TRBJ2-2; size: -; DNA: TGCGCCAGCAGCTTGCGGGGACAGAACACCGGGGAGCTGTTTTTT; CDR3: CASSLRGQNTGELFF
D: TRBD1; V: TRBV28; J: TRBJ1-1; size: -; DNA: TGTGCCAGCAGTACCCCGGGACAGGGGCGCACTGAAGCTTTCTTT; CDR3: CASSTPGQGRTEAFF
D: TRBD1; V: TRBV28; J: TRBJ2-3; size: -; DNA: TGTGCCAGCAGGTTGTGGGACAGGACAGATACGCAGTATTTT; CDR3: CASRLWDRTDTQYF
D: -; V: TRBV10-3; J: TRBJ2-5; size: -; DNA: TGTGCCATCATGGGGCCCAGCAGCGAGACCCAGTACTTC; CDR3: CAIMGPSSETQYF
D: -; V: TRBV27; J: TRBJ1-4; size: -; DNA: TGTGCCAGCAGTCCGACGTCGGACATTCCTTGGGAAAAACTGTTTTTT; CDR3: CASSPTSDIPWEKLFF
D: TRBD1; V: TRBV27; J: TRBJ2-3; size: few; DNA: TGTGCCAGCAGTTTACTCGACAGGGCAGATACGCAGTATTTT; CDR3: CASSLLDRADTQYF